This TCR beta chain originates from a study of neoadjuvant nivolumab and ipilimumab in lung cancer. Study-wide background: The combination arm added day-1 ipilimumab 1 mg/kg to nivolumab 3 mg/kg on days 1, 15, 29. Overall study findings and caveats: Resected-tumor TCR richness correlated positively with pretherapy blood richness. Only two of four nivolumab-treated tumors gained richness and clonality by surgery. Resected tumors had greater TCR richness and clonality than uninvolved lung.

Germline assignment: CDR1 SNHLY and CDR2 FYNNEI. The CDR3 runs to 14 residues. The V gene end was trimmed by 6 bases and the J gene end by 3 bases; junction bases not matched to a gene: 5. A note on this clone: The antigen remains undetermined.

The data were produced by immunoSEQ multiplex PCR, yet TCRdb's version contains in-frame clones alone and is incomplete. The table includes 39,000 or so clones, roughly nine tenths detected once. This sample comprised peripheral blood, obtained before neoadjuvant nivolumab, alone or with ipilimumab. The TCR was taken from an adult with non-small cell lung cancer. The chain is built from TRBV2 and TRBJ2-7; 10 bases are shared with TRBD1. CDR3: CASSRDRGSYEQYF. The CDR3 DNA reads as TGTGCCAGCAGCCGGGACAGGGGAAGCTACGAGCAGTACTTC. The entire variable domain, with the rest obtained from reference TRBV2 and TRBJ2-7, is as follows: EPEVTQTPSHQVTQMGQEVILRCVPISNHLYFYWYRQILGQKVEFLVSFYNNEISEKSEIFDDQFSVERPDGSNFTLKIRSTKLEDSAMYFCASSRDRGSYEQYFGPGTRLTVT.